A single TCR beta chain is shown here with its context. The antigen is not known. These data originate in a study of T cells in tuberculosis. Whole-study findings and limits: A GMM-specific repertoire classifier reached about 85% accuracy, AUROC under 0.95. GMM-specific TCRs were nearer to active tuberculosis alpha repertoires, suggesting expansion.

Described time point: new active TB diagnosis, blood taken before or within 7 days of starting treatment. Each patient had positive sputum smear microscopy and/or positive culture. The method was immunoSEQ multiplex PCR; TCRdb's version includes in-frame clones alone and lacks a portion of them. Of 25,000 to 35,000 clones listed, just over 90% are singletons. The material sequenced was PBMCs, taken at tuberculosis diagnosis. This receptor was identified in an adult with tuberculosis.

The CDR3 coding sequence is TGCGCCAGCAGCCAAGGACGACGGGGGAATTCACCCCTCCACTTT. Encoded protein: CASSQGRRGNSPLHF. The V gene is TRBV4-3, the J gene TRBJ1-6; tentatively, D is TRBD1 (5 bases). The CDR3 covers 15 residues. Germline V lookup: CDR1 LGHNA, CDR2 YSLEER. Trimming took off 1 base at V and 7 bases at J, with 11 bases between the two ends.